One sample yielded the 7 T cell receptor beta chains listed below, sequenced in a study of shared clonotypes between healthy human individuals. Repertoires were generated with immunoSEQ multiplex PCR, while TCRdb's copy carries only in-frame clones and drops some. The sample carries over 850,000 clones, 78% recorded once. The specimen sequenced was memory CD4+ T cells from PBMCs. Subset in this sample: CD45RA-negative fraction. The receptors stem from a man aged 18-30 years in good health. Some clones in this sample may be carry-over from other donors' samples.

With respect to this clone: A much larger clone differs by one base, so this may be a read error. J is TRBJ2-5 and V is TRBV6-5; TRBD1 aligns across 10 bases. Germline lookup yields CDR1 MNHEY and CDR2 SVGAGI. CDR3 size: 13 residues. The junction had 2 bases not matched to a gene; V was cut back by 8 bases and J by 2 bases. CDR3 in amino acids: CASRDRGQETQYF. The DNA of the CDR3 is TGTGCCAGCCGGGACAGGGGTCAAGAGACCCAGTACTTC.

The chain is built from TRBV6-1 and TRBJ1-2, with TRBD1 identical over 10 bases. Germline loops: CDR1 MNHNS, CDR2 SASEGT. The CDR3 sequence is 15 residues long. V lost 6 bases and J lost 7; bases outside the gene matches: 11. In nucleotides, the CDR3 is TGTGCCAGCAGGGCCCCGGGACAGGGGACGTTTGGCTACACCTTC. Amino acids: CASRAPGQGTFGYTF.

This chain joins TRBV25-1 and TRBJ2-1; 9 bases fit TRBD2. The trim removed 3 bases at V and 5 bases at J, leaving 8 bases unmatched. The length of the CDR3 is 16 residues. Germline V gene lookup returns CDR1 MGHDK and CDR2 SYGVNS. CDR3 in amino acids: CASSEASGTVDNEQFF. DNA of the CDR3: TGTGCCAGCAGTGAGGCTAGCGGGACAGTAGACAATGAGCAGTTCTTC. Drawing the rest from reference TRBV25-1 and TRBJ2-1, the complete variable domain is EADIYQTPRYLVIGTGKKITLECSQTMGHDKMYWYQQDPGMELHLIHYSYGVNSTEKGDLSSESTVSRIRTEHFPLTLESARPSHTSQYLCASSEASGTVDNEQFFGPGTRLTVL.

The rearrangement joins TRBV6-1 to TRBJ1-2; D is unresolved. From germline, CDR1 is MNHNS and CDR2 SASEGT. The CDR3 has 15 amino acids. V was trimmed by 0 bases and J by 3 bases, leaving 11 bases between them. The CDR3 DNA sequence: TGTGCCAGCAGTGAAGCCGGAGCCGGCGACTATGGCTACACCTTC. Translated, it gives CASSEAGAGDYGYTF.

The chain recombines TRBV4-2 with TRBJ2-7; 10 nucleotides line up with TRBD2. CDR1 LGHNA and CDR2 YNFKEQ come from the germline V gene. The CDR3 extends over 17 amino acids. V shed 4 bases, J shed 3 bases, and the junction held 12 bases outside the gene matches. Here the CDR3 DNA reads TGTGCCAGCAGCCTTACGGCAACTAGCGGGGCTATCTACGAGCAGTACTTC. Its translation: CASSLTATSGAIYEQYF.

J is TRBJ1-1 and V is TRBV27, with D unresolved. V lost 0 bases to trimming and J lost 7 bases, with 15 bases between them. The CDR3 is 15 amino acids. Germline lookup yields CDR1 MNHEY and CDR2 SMNVEV (reference sequence). The CDR3 sequence is CASSLSRFGGSEAFF. The CDR3 DNA reads as TGTGCCAGCAGTTTATCTCGGTTCGGAGGGAGTGAAGCTTTCTTT.

This clone was seen a few times. CDR3 nucleotide sequence: TGTGCCAGCAGTCGGAGACAGACCGGGGAGCTGTTTTTT. It encodes CASSRRQTGELFF. This chain uses TRBV11-1 with TRBJ2-2; D perhaps matches TRBD1 (5 bases). CDR3 length: 13 amino acids. The germline V and J ends were trimmed by 6 bases and 5 bases, with 10 bases remaining between them. Per the germline V gene, CDR1 is SGHAT and CDR2 is FQDESV (reference sequence).